The entry below gives a single T cell receptor (beta chain) sequence along with its context. Germline V gives CDR1 LGHNA, CDR2 YSLEER. V was cut by 4 bases and J by 8 bases, with 14 bases left in between. The CDR3 sequence is 13 residues long. This sample was included in a study of cytomegalovirus exposure and HLA in healthy donors. Study information: In an earlier analysis, 95 million to 140 million unique TCR beta sequences were found from about 179 million T cells. Most genotyped donors, 65% to 85% of about 400, had Caucasian-associated genetic ancestry.

The PCR employed 60 Vbeta primers together with 13 Jbeta primers. TCRdb keeps only in-frame clones here, not all; method: immunoSEQ multiplex PCR. Among around 91,000 clones listed, around 59% were seen once. The source is a human donor in good health. V and J are TRBV4-3 and TRBJ1-1; D is perhaps TRBD1 (6 bases). Sequences were obtained from PBMCs. CDR3 loop: CASSLEIDREAFF. CDR3 coding DNA: TGCGCCAGCAGCCTAGAGATTGACAGGGAAGCTTTCTTT.